The rows below give T cell receptor beta chains drawn from one sample of a study of CD8+ T cells in alopecia areata. Measured with immunoSEQ multiplex PCR; TCRdb has only the in-frame clones, and not every one. The sample has roughly 120,000 clones; around 56% are singletons. The sample was CD4+ T cells sorted from blood, taken at week 4, from a patient treated with tofacitinib. All receptors come from a human donor with alopecia areata. CDR3s include the opening cysteine and the closing phenylalanine or tryptophan. D genes are given only for firm matches. Part of the rows lack a size; the others show once, few, many or a class for expanded clones.

d_call j_call v_call clone_size cdr3_nt cdr3_aa
- TRBJ2-7 TRBV29-1 - TGCAGCGGAGGGACGACCTACGAGCAGTACTTC CSGGTTYEQYF
TRBD2 TRBJ2-3 TRBV4-3 few TGCGCCAGCAGCCCCACAGCGGGAGGTAACACAGATACGCAGTATTTT CASSPTAGGNTDTQYF
- TRBJ1-1 TRBV11-2 few TGTGCCAGCAGCCGGTCCACTGAAGCTTTCTTT CASSRSTEAFF
- TRBJ1-1 TRBV29-1 - TGCAGCGTTGTTCGACCGACGGGCACTGAAGCTTTCTTT CSVVRPTGTEAFF
- TRBJ2-2 TRBV2 - TGTGCCAGCAAGGTAACCGGGACCGGGGAGCTGTTTTTT CASKVTGTGELFF
- TRBJ2-3 TRBV2 few TGTGCCAGCAAGGGGGAGGGAGCAGATACGCAGTATTTT CASKGEGADTQYF
- TRBJ2-4 TRBV30 - TGTGCCTGGAGTAGGCAATCGGGCAAAAACATTCAGTACTTC CAWSRQSGKNIQYF
TRBD1 TRBJ1-2 TRBV10-3 - TGTGCCATCAGCGGACAGGGCTATGGCTACACCTTC CAISGQGYGYTF
- TRBJ2-6 TRBV29-1 few TGCAGCGTTGCACCTTCTGGGGCCAACGTCCTGACTTTC CSVAPSGANVLTF
TRBD1 TRBJ1-2 TRBV18 few TGTGCCAGCTCACCCGGGACAGGGGGCTCGCGTGGCTACACCTTC CASSPGTGGSRGYTF
- TRBJ2-6 TRBV7-9 - TGTGCCAGCAGCTTCACAAACTCTGGGGCCAACGTCCTGACTTTC CASSFTNSGANVLTF
- TRBJ1-5 TRBV5-1 few TGCGCCAGCAGCTTACTTAGTGGTACAGATCAGCCCCAGCATTTT CASSLLSGTDQPQHF
TRBD1 TRBJ2-6 TRBV27 - TGTGCCAGCACCCCGGGACAGGGGGCGTCTGGGGCCAACGTCCTGACTTTC CASTPGQGASGANVLTF
TRBD2 TRBJ2-3 TRBV6-1 few TGTGCCATCAATACGGGGGGGACAGATACGCAGTATTTT CAINTGGTDTQYF
- TRBJ1-5 TRBV30 - TGTGCCTGGAGTGGAGGGGGGGATCAGCCCCAGCATTTT CAWSGGGDQPQHF
- TRBJ2-4 TRBV14 few TGTGCCAGCAGCTCATTCAGTCAACCCAAAAACATTCAGTACTTC CASSSFSQPKNIQYF
- TRBJ2-1 TRBV30 once TGTGCCTGGAGCCGGGGGGCCCAGTCATACAATGAGCAGTTCTTC CAWSRGAQSYNEQFF
TRBD2 TRBJ2-3 TRBV4-1 - TGCGCCAGCAGCCAAGTTTCTAGCGGGTGGAGTAGCACAGATACGCAGTATTTT CASSQVSSGWSSTDTQYF
TRBD1 TRBJ2-1 TRBV30 - TGTGCCTGCGACAGGGGGATGTACAATGAGCAGTTCTTC CACDRGMYNEQFF
TRBD2 TRBJ2-5 TRBV5-1 - TGCGCCAGCAGCATGACTAGCGGGAGTCGAGAGACCCAGTACTTC CASSMTSGSRETQYF
- TRBJ2-7 TRBV6-5 - TGTGCCAGCAGCCGACTAGGACTCTACGAGCAGTACTTC CASSRLGLYEQYF
- TRBJ2-7 TRBV9 few TGTGCCAGCAGCACGGGACCACTGGGCTACTACGAGCAGTACTTC CASSTGPLGYYEQYF
TRBD1 TRBJ1-4 TRBV7-9 - TGTGCCAGCAGCAAAGGGGGCAGGACTAATGAAAAACTGTTTTTT CASSKGGRTNEKLFF
TRBD1 TRBJ2-7 TRBV5-1 few TGCGCCAGCAGAGAGACAGGGGACTACGAGCAGTACTTC CASRETGDYEQYF
- TRBJ2-2 TRBV30 few TGTGCCTGGAGTCCGACCCCCGGAACCGGGAACACCGGGGAGCTGTTTTTT CAWSPTPGTGNTGELFF
- TRBJ1-5 TRBV27 few TGTGCCAGCAGTTTACAGGGTAGACAGCCCCAGCATTTT CASSLQGRQPQHF
- TRBJ1-6 TRBV2 - TGTGCCAGCAGAGAACTTGGACAGACTCATAATTCACCCCTCCACTTT CASRELGQTHNSPLHF
TRBD2 TRBJ2-1 TRBV4-2 - TGTGCCAGCAGCCAAGTCGCCTCTAGCGGGGGGCTCAATGAGCAGTTCTTC CASSQVASSGGLNEQFF